This T cell receptor beta chain was obtained from a study of pediatric ulcerative colitis (dated by TCRdb to the late 2010s). Study-level background: Ten or so newly diagnosed, treatment-naive pediatric ulcerative colitis patients and a few non-IBD control children each provided paired blood and rectal samples.

During colonoscopy, one to two rectal pinch biopsies were obtained for research purposes. Controls underwent colonoscopy for suspected IBD, had macroscopically and histologically normal endoscopy, and were not diagnosed with IBD within the following year. Before DNA isolation, rectal biopsies were subjected to proteinase K digestion. The Wizard kit (Promega) was used to extract genomic DNA from blood and intestinal samples. Through the immunoSEQ TRB Survey service, multiplex V and J primers were used to amplify rearranged CDR3 beta regions from genomic DNA. To keep sequencing depth equal across samples, survey-level depth of up to 500,000 reads per sample was applied. Libraries were purified, pooled and sequenced on Illumina technology. As for the original processing: Productive clonality, sample overlap, pairwise scatters, CDR3 beta length, V/D/J gene usage and productiveness were all assessed with the immunoSEQ online tools. Alongside Shannon and Simpson indices, calculated diversity was computed as the number of unique rearrangements divided by total templates, multiplied by 100. Principal component analysis was performed on Z-score normalized data with the R prcomp function and the ggbiplot package. Morisita's index was used to quantify the clonal overlap between blood and rectum within each subject. TCRdb stores this immuneACCESS table with in-frame sequences only. Part of the clones is absent; in the studies checked, under half of the shortfall reflects unresolved V genes, and no reason is known for the rest. V and J calls and clone size are given by that table; D and trimming were obtained from the DNA. For this sample the table gives more than 9,000 clones, of which approximately 85% were detected only once. The ten largest clones add up to about 3.6% of the sample.

Concerning this clone itself: Its target antigen remains unknown. The input lacks base qualities; no much larger clone sits a single base away.

According to the germline V gene (reference sequence), CDR1 reads LNHDA and CDR2 reads SQIVND. Measured from the cysteine to the phenylalanine, the CDR3 is 16 residues long. The only DNA kept is the CDR3, 48 bases in frame from the first base. For this chain, trimming is 2 bases at the V end and 3 bases at the J end, and the number of junction bases without a gene match is 5. What the authors observed across the whole study: A couple of rectal CDR3 clonotypes turned up in every ulcerative colitis patient but in none of the controls. For technical reasons, substantially fewer templates were yielded by the blood samples of two patients, and these blood samples were excluded from blood-rectal overlap analysis. Repertoires were derived from total lymphocyte DNA, so rare subsets such as regulatory T cells may have patterns not reflected. Clonal overlap between a subject's own blood and rectum was significantly greater in ulcerative colitis patients than in controls, which suggests more T cell trafficking to inflamed tissue. Only four individuals were included in the healthy control group, which was small. Blood-derived T cells may have been included in the rectal pinch biopsies, particularly in patients with overt colitis. Features of the rectal repertoire distinguished controls, mild-moderate colitis patients and acute severe colitis patients, and in acute severe colitis, rectal diversity was reduced because of clonal expansions.

This sequence originates from a girl aged 10 to 17 who was a control in a study of pediatric ulcerative colitis. Recombination connected TRBV19 to TRBJ1-5, and 9 junction bases match TRBD1. The sample taken for sequencing was gut tissue. CDR3 loop: CASSIPGQGFNQPQHF. In nucleotide form, the sequence is TGTGCCAGTAGTATACCCGGACAGGGGTTCAATCAGCCCCAGCATTTT. The CDR3 plus the reference TRBV19 and TRBJ1-5 genes for the other parts give the full variable domain: DGGITQSPKYLFRKEGQNVTLSCEQNLNHDAMYWYRQDPGQGLRLIYYSQIVNDFQKGDIAEGYSVSREKKESFPLTVTSAQKNPTAFYLCASSIPGQGFNQPQHFGDGTRLSIL.